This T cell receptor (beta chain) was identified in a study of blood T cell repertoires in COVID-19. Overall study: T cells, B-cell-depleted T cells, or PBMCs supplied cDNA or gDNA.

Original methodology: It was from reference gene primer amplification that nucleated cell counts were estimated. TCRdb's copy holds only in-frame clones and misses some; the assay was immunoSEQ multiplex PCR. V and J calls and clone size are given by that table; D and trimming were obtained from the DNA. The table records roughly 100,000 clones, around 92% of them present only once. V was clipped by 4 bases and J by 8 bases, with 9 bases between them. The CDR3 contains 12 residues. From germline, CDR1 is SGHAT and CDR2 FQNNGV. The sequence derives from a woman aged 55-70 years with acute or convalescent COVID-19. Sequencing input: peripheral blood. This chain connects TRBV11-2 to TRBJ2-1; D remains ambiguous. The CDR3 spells CASSSSLDEQFF. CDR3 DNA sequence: TGTGCCAGCAGCTCCTCCCTTGATGAGCAGTTCTTC.